This is a list of T cell receptor beta chains from one sample in a study of blood T cells in healthy people across ages. TCRdb re-called the 5' RACE reads through MiXCR, storing one row per CDR3 protein. The sample contains roughly 1,800,000 distinct CDR3 sequences, 49% of which appear only once. Specimen: blood. Source of these receptors: a woman in her 40s in good health. CDR3s include the opening cysteine and the closing phenylalanine or tryptophan. Fields, in order: J gene, clone size, CDR3 length, V gene, D gene, CDR3 DNA, CDR3 protein. D genes are given only for firm matches. Not every row has a clone size; where given, it reads once, few, many or a size class.

>TRBJ1-1|-|14|TRBV6-2/TRBV6-3|-
TGTGCCAGCAGTTACGAATTACGAGAGCCGCGAGCTTTCTTT
CASSYELREPRAFF
>TRBJ2-5|few|13|TRBV7-9|-
TGTGCCAGCAGCTTGTCTATCAAGAAGGGCCAGTACTTC
CASSLSIKKGQYF
>TRBJ1-5|-|15|TRBV6-6|-
TGTGCCAGCACCACACCCCACTATAGCAATCAGCCCCAGCATTTT
CASTTPHYSNQPQHF
>TRBJ2-3|few|15|TRBV10-3|-
TGTGCCATCAGTGAGTCGGAGGGAAGCACAGATACGCAGTATTTT
CAISESEGSTDTQYF
>TRBJ2-4|few|13|TRBV20-1|TRBD2
TGCAGTGCTAAAGGGACTAATTTGAACATTCAGTACTTC
CSAKGTNLNIQYF
>TRBJ2-1|-|13|TRBV13|-
TGTGCCAGCAGCCCGCCTATGAAGTATGAGCAGTTCTTC
CASSPPMKYEQFF
>TRBJ2-7|few|13|TRBV5-1|-
TGCGCCGGCCGAGTGGACAGCGCCTACGAGCAGTACTTC
CAGRVDSAYEQYF
>TRBJ2-5|-|17|TRBV5-1|TRBD2
TGCGCCAGCAGCCGGGGACTAGCGGGGGGTACGAAAGAGACCCAGTACTTC
CASSRGLAGGTKETQYF
>TRBJ2-3|-|14|TRBV29-1|TRBD1
TGCAGCGTTGAAGCACAGGGGGCGATAGATACGCAGTATTTT
CSVEAQGAIDTQYF
>TRBJ1-2|few|13|TRBV6-5|-
TGTGCCAGCAGTCAGGGGTTGGGGGGAGGCTACACCTTC
CASSQGLGGGYTF
>TRBJ2-1|-|14|TRBV9|-
TGTGCCAGCAGCGTAGCCCCAGTTGGCGATGAGCAGTTCTTC
CASSVAPVGDEQFF
>TRBJ1-5|-|15|TRBV28|-
TGTGCCAGCAGTTCGCAGGGTGGGAGCGGTCAGCCCCAGCATTTT
CASSSQGGSGQPQHF
>TRBJ2-3|few|15|TRBV27|-
TGTGCCAGCAGTTTACGGCGGGGGCTAGGAGATACGCAGTATTTT
CASSLRRGLGDTQYF
>TRBJ2-3|-|17|TRBV7-8|-
TGTGCCAGCAGCGATCCGGTGGGCGGGGGCCGCACAGATACGCAGTATTTT
CASSDPVGGGRTDTQYF
>TRBJ2-7|-|19|TRBV24-1|TRBD1
TGTGCCACCAGTGATTTGCATTTAAGGGCAGGGGGCCATACCTACGAGCAGTACTTC
CATSDLHLRAGGHTYEQYF
>TRBJ2-1|few|12|TRBV9|-
TGTGCCAGCAGCGGGACAACAAATGAGCAGTTCTTC
CASSGTTNEQFF
>TRBJ2-1|-|17|TRBV7-6|TRBD2
TGTGCCAGCAGCTCCCCCCGAGCGGGGGGGCGCTACAATGAGCAGTTCTTC
CASSSPRAGGRYNEQFF
>TRBJ2-1|-|17|TRBV28|TRBD2
TGTGCCAGCAGTCCCCTTCCCGAAGCGGGGGGGCACAATGAGCAGTTCTTC
CASSPLPEAGGHNEQFF
>TRBJ2-3|-|12|TRBV27|-
TGTGCCAGCAGCCAAGGCCCACTGGCGCAGTATTTT
CASSQGPLAQYF
>TRBJ2-2|-|16|TRBV29-1|TRBD2
TGCAGCGTTGTTGGTCTAGCGGGGGCCGAAACCGGGGAGCTGTTTTTT
CSVVGLAGAETGELFF
>TRBJ2-5|-|15|TRBV5-1|TRBD1
TGCGCCAGCAGCTCGGCGACAGGGGGCCAAGAGACCCAGTACTTC
CASSSATGGQETQYF
>TRBJ2-5|-|15|TRBV4-1|TRBD2
TGCGCCAGCAGCCATTATGGCGGGGGGTACAATGAGCAGTACTTC
CASSHYGGGYNEQYF
>TRBJ2-3|-|14|TRBV5-1|-
TGCGCCAGCAGCTTGGTCCAGGCCACAGATACGCAGTATTTT
CASSLVQATDTQYF
>TRBJ2-5|few|14|TRBV3-1|-
TGTGCCAGCAGCCAAACCGGGGGGCCAGAGACCCAGTACTTC
CASSQTGGPETQYF
>TRBJ2-1|-|17|TRBV7-2|TRBD2
TGTGCCAGCAGACCAAGGACTAGCGGGGGACCCTACAATGAGCAGTTCTTC
CASRPRTSGGPYNEQFF
>TRBJ2-4|few|15|TRBV11-2|-
TGTGCCAGCAGGTCCTATCCCGGGACCACAAACATTCAGTACTTC
CASRSYPGTTNIQYF
>TRBJ2-7|-|15|TRBV5-6|-
TGTGCCAGCAGCTTGGGTGTGGGGGGGGCTTACGAGCAGTACTTC
CASSLGVGGAYEQYF
>TRBJ1-2|few|14|TRBV7-2|-
TGTGCCAGCGGCCCCTTTAACCCTTACTATGGCTACACCTTC
CASGPFNPYYGYTF
>TRBJ2-4|once|16|TRBV7-2|TRBD1
TGTGCCAGCAGCACAGGGACAGAACTAGCCAAAAACATTCAGTACTTC
CASSTGTELAKNIQYF
>TRBJ1-4|-|15|TRBV6-6|-
TGTGCCAGCAGCCCCCCTTTGGACCAGTCGGAAAAACTGTTTTTT
CASSPPLDQSEKLFF
>TRBJ2-5|-|14|TRBV10-3|-
TGTGCCATCAGTGATCTCTCAGGCCCAGAGACCCAGTACTTC
CAISDLSGPETQYF
>TRBJ1-1|-|13|TRBV4-1|-
TGCGCCAGCAGCCAAGTATTGATAGATGAAGCTTTCTTT
CASSQVLIDEAFF
>TRBJ2-2|-|18|TRBV7-8|TRBD1
TGTGCCAGCAGCTTATTTCAGGGGGACATTCTTAACACCGGGGAGCTGTTTTTT
CASSLFQGDILNTGELFF
>TRBJ1-5|-|14|TRBV10-3|TRBD1
TGTGCCATCAGGGGGACAGATAGCAATCAGCCCCAGCATTTT
CAIRGTDSNQPQHF
>TRBJ2-3|-|13|TRBV12-5|-
TGTGCTAGTGGAGGACTGCACACAGATACGCAGTATTTT
CASGGLHTDTQYF
>TRBJ1-2|few|13|TRBV20-1|-
TGCAGTGCTAGAGAGGTGTTTAACTATGGCTACACCTTC
CSAREVFNYGYTF
>TRBJ2-7|many|13|TRBV20-1|-
TGCAGTGCTAGGGGGACGAGCGTCTACGAGCAGTACTTC
CSARGTSVYEQYF
>TRBJ2-3|-|17|TRBV2|TRBD1
TGTGCCAGCAGTGAGCAGGGACAGGATAGCAGCACAGATACGCAGTATTTT
CASSEQGQDSSTDTQYF
>TRBJ1-1|-|17|TRBV10-3|TRBD1
TGTGCCATCAGTGAGTACTCCGGGACAGGGAAAAGGGGTGAAGCTTTCTTT
CAISEYSGTGKRGEAFF
>TRBJ2-2|-|14|TRBV11-3|-
TGTGCCAGCACCTCCGCTTTTTTGGCCGGGGAGCTGTTTTTT
CASTSAFLAGELFF
>TRBJ1-2|once|14|TRBV20-1|-
TGCAGTGCTAGAGATCCGAGCAGTGGCGATGGCTACACCTTC
CSARDPSSGDGYTF
>TRBJ2-7|few|17|TRBV5-1|TRBD1
TGCGCCAGCAGCATAGGATCCGGGACAGGGAATTCCTACGAGCAGTACTTC
CASSIGSGTGNSYEQYF
>TRBJ1-1|-|13|TRBV5-1|-
TGCGCCAGCAGCTTGGATCTGAGGGCTGAAGCTTTCTTT
CASSLDLRAEAFF
>TRBJ2-5|-|16|TRBV7-2|-
TGTGCCAGCAGCCTTCAGACAGGTCGAGGGGGAGAGACCCAGTACTTC
CASSLQTGRGGETQYF
>TRBJ1-2|-|14|TRBV6-5|-
TGTGCCAGCAGTTCGTCAGGGGCCTACTATGGCTACACCTTC
CASSSSGAYYGYTF
>TRBJ2-5|-|15|TRBV7-2|-
TGTGCCAGCAGACCCGGGTTAGCTATCCCAGAGACCCAGTACTTC
CASRPGLAIPETQYF
>TRBJ1-2|few|11|TRBV27|TRBD1
TGTGCCAGCAGTCAGGGGGCTCGCTACACCTTC
CASSQGARYTF
>TRBJ1-2|-|15|TRBV27|TRBD1
TGTGCCAGCAGTATTAGCTTTGGGACAGTCTATGGCTACACCTTC
CASSISFGTVYGYTF
>TRBJ2-3|few|12|TRBV7-2|TRBD1
TGTGCCAGCAGCTCGGACAGGCGGGCGCAGTATTTT
CASSSDRRAQYF
>TRBJ2-7|few|15|TRBV28|TRBD2
TGTGCCAGCAGCCAGACTAGCGGTCCTCCCTACGAGCAGTACTTC
CASSQTSGPPYEQYF
>TRBJ1-2|-|16|TRBV4-3|-
TGCGCCAGCAGCCAAGAGTCGACGGAGCCGCGCGGGGGCTACACCTTC
CASSQESTEPRGGYTF